This T cell receptor beta chain emerged from a study of technical replicates of blood from several donors. This clone was found once. Only in-frame clones appear in the TCRdb table, and some are missing; sequencing was by immunoSEQ multiplex PCR. The sample shows 11,000 to 15,000 clones, under 85% of them seen only once. V lost 6 bases and J lost 7; bases outside the gene matches: 9. The CDR3 sequence is 14 residues long. Germline loops: CDR1 LNHDA, CDR2 SQIVND (reference sequence). The material sequenced was PBMCs. The TCR originated in a human donor in good health. The chain carries TRBV19 and TRBJ2-1, with 7 bases fitting TRBD1. The CDR3 spells CASRDRRFRNEQFF. The CDR3, as DNA: TGTGCCAGTAGGGACAGGAGATTTAGGAATGAGCAGTTCTTC.